This T cell receptor beta chain was profiled in a study of blood T cells in healthy people across ages. With 0 bases clipped from V and 5 bases from J, the junction kept 9 bases outside the gene matches. The germline V gene encodes CDR1 GTSNPN and CDR2 SVGIG (reference sequence). This CDR3 contains 16 residues. Then a second PCR, running about 6 to 11 cycles, was carried out with a sample-barcoded 5' primer and a J-beta primer mix. One entry per CDR3 protein results from TCRdb running MiXCR on the 5' RACE reads. The sample holds approximately 780,000 distinct CDR3 sequences; roughly 26% are singletons and the top ten take 3%. The sample also formed part of further work on T cells of mothers and their children.

This sequence originates from a boy aged 5-17 years in good health. This rearrangement joins TRBV30 to TRBJ2-3; 9 positions agree with TRBD2. The specimen was blood. The CDR3 sequence is CAWSVLWRGGRDTQYF. CDR3 sequence (DNA): TGTGCCTGGAGTGTACTGTGGCGGGGGGGCCGAGATACGCAGTATTTT.